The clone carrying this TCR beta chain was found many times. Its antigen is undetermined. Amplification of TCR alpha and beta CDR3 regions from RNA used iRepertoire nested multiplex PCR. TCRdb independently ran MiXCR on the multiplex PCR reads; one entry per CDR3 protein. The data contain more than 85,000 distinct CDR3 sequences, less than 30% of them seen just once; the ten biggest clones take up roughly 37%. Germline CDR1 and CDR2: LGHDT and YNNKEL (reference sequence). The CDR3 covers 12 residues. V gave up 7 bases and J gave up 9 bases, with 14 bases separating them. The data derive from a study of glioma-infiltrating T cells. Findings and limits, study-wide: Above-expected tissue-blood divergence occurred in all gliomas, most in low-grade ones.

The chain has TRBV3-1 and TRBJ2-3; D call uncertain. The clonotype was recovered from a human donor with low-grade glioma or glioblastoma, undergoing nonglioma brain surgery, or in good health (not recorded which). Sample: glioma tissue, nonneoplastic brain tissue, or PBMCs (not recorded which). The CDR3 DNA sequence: TGTGCCAGCACCGAGCTTGGGCGCACGCAGTATTTT. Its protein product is CASTELGRTQYF.